This TCR beta chain was profiled in a study of Ad26.COV2.S vaccination and SARS-CoV-2 variants. Study-level background: Dosing was one shot or two shots 56 days apart.

J lost 4 bases, V lost 6 bases, and 10 bases had no gene match. The CDR3 covers 16 residues. Germline V gene sequence: CDR1 SNHLY, CDR2 FYNNEI. Here immunoSEQ multiplex PCR was the method, and the copy in TCRdb shows in-frame clones only, minus some. The sample holds about 680,000 clones; 89% are singletons and the top ten take approximately 1.5%. As to this clone: Its antigen is unknown.

The study's findings and limits: It is possible that the TCR breadth and depth analyses underestimated the total T cell responses.

Treatment given: roughly 20 received Ad26.COV2.S at low or high dose, single or two shots; 5 received placebo; per-sample allocation not given. Following the first vaccine or placebo injection, samples were taken on day 63. V usage is TRBV2 and J usage is TRBJ2-1; 9 nucleotides agree with TRBD2. This sample comprised peripheral blood, obtained in a trial of Ad26.COV2.S vaccine versus placebo. The source is a person aged 18 to 59 who received the Ad26.COV2.S COVID-19 vaccine or a placebo. The CDR3 reads CASRTHLAGIYNEQFF. CDR3 sequence (DNA): TGTGCCAGCAGGACCCACCTAGCGGGAATATACAATGAGCAGTTCTTC.